The clone carrying this T cell receptor (beta chain) appeared many times. This record belongs to a study of metastatic and nonmetastatic thyroid tumors. Background on the study: A comparison of repertoires was made across blood and tumor or nodule tissue from malignant and benign thyroid patients.

Germline V gives CDR1 SGHTS, CDR2 YDEGEE. V gave up 0 bases and J gave up 0 bases, with 7 bases separating them. The CDR3 totals 14 residues. TCRdb re-processed the PCR reads through MiXCR. The repertoire holds roughly 29,000 clones, with more than 20% as singletons. No treatment of any kind had been given to any patient before thyroid surgery. The receptor comes from a female donor with papillary thyroid cancer or a benign thyroid nodule (not recorded which). Some clones in this sample may be carry-over from other donors' samples. The sequenced sample consisted of blood. The chain uses TRBV5-8 and TRBJ2-7; D is possibly TRBD1 or TRBD2 (5 bases each). DNA of the CDR3: TGTGCCAGCAGCTTGGGGGGGAGCTCCTACGAGCAGTACTTC. Translation gives CASSLGGSSYEQYF.